These T cell receptor beta chains were read from a single sample in a study of CD8 T cells in Susac syndrome. TCRdb reanalysed the immunoSEQ multiplex PCR reads using MiXCR and keeps one entry per CDR3 protein. The sample has 200,000 to 300,000 distinct CDR3 sequences, 93% seen once. The sample comprised CD4+ T cells from PBMCs. The receptors were gathered from a human donor with multiple sclerosis. Both conserved end residues are part of each CDR3. A D gene is named only where the DNA matches it firmly. Not all rows give a size; the values are once, few, many and, for expanded clones, a class.

d_call	clone_size	v_call	j_call	cdr3_nt	cdr3_aa
NA	NA	TRBV12-3/TRBV12-4	TRBJ2-1	TGTGCCAGCAGTTCTGCCCTTGAGCAGTTCTTC	CASSSALEQFF
NA	NA	TRBV25-1	TRBJ1-5	TGTGCCAGCAGTGCCCCCGGGGGGAGCGGCAATCAGCCCCAGCATTTT	CASSAPGGSGNQPQHF
NA	NA	TRBV20-1	TRBJ2-5	TGCAGCAAACAGTACCAAGAGACCCAGTACTTC	CSKQYQETQYF
NA	NA	TRBV19	TRBJ2-3	TGTGCCAGTAGTTACCTCACTAGTGCGACGCAGTATTTT	CASSYLTSATQYF
NA	NA	TRBV6-5	TRBJ1-4	TGTGCCAGCAGCCCCCGGGGGCCTAATGAAAAACTGTTTTTT	CASSPRGPNEKLFF
NA	once	TRBV20-1	TRBJ2-3	TGCAGTGCTAGATTTACAGATACGCAGTATTTT	CSARFTDTQYF
TRBD2	once	TRBV5-6	TRBJ2-1	TGTGCCAGCAGCGCCTGGACTAGCGTCTCCTACAATGAGCAGTTCTTC	CASSAWTSVSYNEQFF
NA	once	TRBV5-1	TRBJ1-4	TGCGCCAGCAGCTCGGGATGGCAGGGTGGAGAAAAACTGTTTTTT	CASSSGWQGGEKLFF
NA	NA	TRBV29-1	TRBJ1-5	TGCAGCGCAACCGGGACGGCTGGCAATCAGCCCCAGCATTTT	CSATGTAGNQPQHF
NA	NA	TRBV25-1	TRBJ2-1	TGTGCCAGCAGTGGGATCGGCGTGCATGAGCAGTTCTTC	CASSGIGVHEQFF
NA	NA	TRBV3-1	TRBJ1-6	TGTGCCAGCAGCCTCACTGATAATTCACCCCTCCACTTT	CASSLTDNSPLHF
NA	NA	TRBV20-1	TRBJ1-6	TGCAGTGCTTCTCCCCTGGGGAGATCACCCCTCCACTTT	CSASPLGRSPLHF
TRBD1	NA	TRBV5-1	TRBJ1-4	TGCGCCAGCAGCCCGGGAGGGGGCCGTAATGAAAAACTGTTTTTT	CASSPGGGRNEKLFF
NA	NA	TRBV30	TRBJ2-7	TGTGCCTGGAGTGAAGCCTACGAGCAGTACTTC	CAWSEAYEQYF
NA	NA	TRBV4-1	TRBJ1-5	TGCGCCAGCAGCCAAGATTGGGGGGGCGATCAGCCCCAGCATTTT	CASSQDWGGDQPQHF